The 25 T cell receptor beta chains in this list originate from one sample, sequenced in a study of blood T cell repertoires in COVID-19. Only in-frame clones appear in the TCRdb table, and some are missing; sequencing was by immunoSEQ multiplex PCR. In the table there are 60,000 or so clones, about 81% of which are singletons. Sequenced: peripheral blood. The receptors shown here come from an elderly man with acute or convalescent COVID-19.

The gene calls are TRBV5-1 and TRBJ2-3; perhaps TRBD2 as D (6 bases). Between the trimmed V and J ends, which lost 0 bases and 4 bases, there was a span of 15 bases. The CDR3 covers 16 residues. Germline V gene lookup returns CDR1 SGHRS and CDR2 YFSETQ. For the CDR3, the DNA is TGCGCCAGCAGCTTGGGTAATGGCGGGGCGGCAGATACGCAGTATTTT. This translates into CASSLGNGGAADTQYF.

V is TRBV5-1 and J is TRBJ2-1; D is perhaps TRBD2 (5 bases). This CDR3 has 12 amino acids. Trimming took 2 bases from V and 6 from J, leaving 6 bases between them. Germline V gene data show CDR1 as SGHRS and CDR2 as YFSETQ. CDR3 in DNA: TGCGCCAGCAGCTTCGGGATCAATGAGCAGTTCTTC. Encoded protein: CASSFGINEQFF.

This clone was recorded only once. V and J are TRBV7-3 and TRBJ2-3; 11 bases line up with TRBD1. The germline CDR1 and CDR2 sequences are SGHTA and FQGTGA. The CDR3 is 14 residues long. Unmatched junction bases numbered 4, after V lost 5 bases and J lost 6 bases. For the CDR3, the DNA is TGTGCCAGCAGCCCCGGGACAGGGGGTGATACGCAGTATTTT. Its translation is CASSPGTGGDTQYF.

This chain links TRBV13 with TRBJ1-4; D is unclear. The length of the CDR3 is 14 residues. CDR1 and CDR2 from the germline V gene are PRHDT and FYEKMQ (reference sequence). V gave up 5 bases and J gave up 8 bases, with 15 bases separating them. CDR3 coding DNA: TGTGCCAGCAGCCCTCAGCCCGCGGGGGAAAAACTGTTTTTT. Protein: CASSPQPAGEKLFF.

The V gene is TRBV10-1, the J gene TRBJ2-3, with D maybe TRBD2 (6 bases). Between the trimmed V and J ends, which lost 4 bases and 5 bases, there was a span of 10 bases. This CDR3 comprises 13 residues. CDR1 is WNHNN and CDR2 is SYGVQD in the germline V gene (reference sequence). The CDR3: CASSVGGRDTQYF. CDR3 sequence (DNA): TGCGCCAGCAGTGTGGGGGGTAGAGATACGCAGTATTTT.

The CDR3 DNA reads TGTGCCATCGCCGGGACTCACACCTACAATGAGCAGTTCTTC. Amino acid sequence: CAIAGTHTYNEQFF. The rearrangement links TRBV10-3 to TRBJ2-1, with D perhaps TRBD2 (6 bases). Germline loops: CDR1 ENHRY, CDR2 SYGVKD. Deletions cut 8 bases from V and 2 bases from J, with 13 bases between. The CDR3 has 14 amino acids.

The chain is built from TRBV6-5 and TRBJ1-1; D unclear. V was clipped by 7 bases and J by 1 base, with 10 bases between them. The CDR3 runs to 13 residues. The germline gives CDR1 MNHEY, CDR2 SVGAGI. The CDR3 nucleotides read TGTGCCAGCACCAGAACAGAGAACACTGAAGCTTTCTTT. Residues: CASTRTENTEAFF.

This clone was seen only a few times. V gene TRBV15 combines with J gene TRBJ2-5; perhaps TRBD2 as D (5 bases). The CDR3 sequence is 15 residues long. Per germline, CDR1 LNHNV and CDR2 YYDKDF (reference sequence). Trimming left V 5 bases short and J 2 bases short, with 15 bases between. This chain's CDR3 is CATSSASLWQETQYF. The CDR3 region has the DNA TGTGCCACCAGCTCTGCTAGCTTGTGGCAAGAGACCCAGTACTTC.

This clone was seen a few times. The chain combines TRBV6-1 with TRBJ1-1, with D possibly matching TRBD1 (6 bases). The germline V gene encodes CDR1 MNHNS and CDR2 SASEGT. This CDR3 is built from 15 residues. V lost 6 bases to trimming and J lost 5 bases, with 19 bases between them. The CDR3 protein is CASREPRSRGTEAFF. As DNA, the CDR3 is TGTGCCAGCAGAGAGCCCAGGTCTAGGGGGACTGAAGCTTTCTTT.

The CDR3 loop reads CASSLAARGETQYF. The CDR3 DNA reads TGTGCCAGCAGCTTAGCTGCTAGGGGGGAGACCCAGTACTTC. The rearrangement joins TRBV11-2 to TRBJ2-5, with D possibly TRBD1 on 6 matching bases. Germline V gene data show CDR1 as SGHAT and CDR2 as FQNNGV. This CDR3 has 14 residues. V dropped 1 base and J dropped 5 bases, with 11 bases sitting between them.

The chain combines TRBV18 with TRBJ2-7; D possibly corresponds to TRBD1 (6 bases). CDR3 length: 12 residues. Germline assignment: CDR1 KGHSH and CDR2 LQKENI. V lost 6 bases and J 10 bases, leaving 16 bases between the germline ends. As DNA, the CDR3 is TGTGCCAGCTCCCCGGACAGCTCGGTTCAGTACTTC. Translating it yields CASSPDSSVQYF.

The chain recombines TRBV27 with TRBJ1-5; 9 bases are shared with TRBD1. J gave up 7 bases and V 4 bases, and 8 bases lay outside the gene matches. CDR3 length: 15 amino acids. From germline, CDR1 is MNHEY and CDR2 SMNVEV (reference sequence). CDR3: CASSSYRGRGQPQHF. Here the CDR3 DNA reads TGTGCCAGCAGTTCCTACAGGGGGCGCGGGCAGCCCCAGCATTTT.

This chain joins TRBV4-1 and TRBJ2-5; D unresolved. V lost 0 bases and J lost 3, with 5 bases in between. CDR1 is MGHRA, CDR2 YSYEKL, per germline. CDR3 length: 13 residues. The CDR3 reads CASSQDFKETQYF. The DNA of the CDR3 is TGCGCCAGCAGCCAAGACTTTAAAGAGACCCAGTACTTC.

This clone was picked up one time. CDR3 in DNA: TGTGCCAGCAGCGAAGCCCTTGTGGGGGCCAACGTCCTGACTTTC. This codes for CASSEALVGANVLTF. V and J are TRBV9 and TRBJ2-6; D is ambiguous. The V end was cut by 3 bases, the J end by 4 bases, with 11 bases between. Per the germline V gene, CDR1 is SGDLS and CDR2 is YYNGEE. The CDR3 runs to 15 residues.

The CDR3 region is CASMGAGPEAFF. CDR3 coding DNA: TGTGCCAGCATGGGTGCAGGGCCTGAAGCTTTCTTT. The chain combines TRBV6-5 with TRBJ1-1, with D maybe TRBD1 (5 bases). Trimming shortened V by 7 bases and J by 6 bases, and 12 bases separated the two germline ends. Germline V gene data show CDR1 as MNHEY and CDR2 as SVGAGI. This CDR3 region has 12 residues.

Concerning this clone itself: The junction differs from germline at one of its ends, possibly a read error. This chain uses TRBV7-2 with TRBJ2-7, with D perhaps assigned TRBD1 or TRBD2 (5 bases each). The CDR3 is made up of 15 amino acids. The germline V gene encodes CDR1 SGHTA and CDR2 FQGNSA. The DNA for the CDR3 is TGTGCCAGCAGCCTAGCTAGGGGTCGGGTGTCCGAGCAGTACTTC. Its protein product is CASSLARGRVSEQYF.

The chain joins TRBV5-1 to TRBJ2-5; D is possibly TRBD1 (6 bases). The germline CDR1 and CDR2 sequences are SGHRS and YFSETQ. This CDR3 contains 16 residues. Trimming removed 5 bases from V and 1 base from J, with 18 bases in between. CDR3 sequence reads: CASSLTGSIFQETQYF. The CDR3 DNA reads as TGCGCCAGCAGTTTGACAGGATCGATTTTCCAAGAGACCCAGTACTTC.

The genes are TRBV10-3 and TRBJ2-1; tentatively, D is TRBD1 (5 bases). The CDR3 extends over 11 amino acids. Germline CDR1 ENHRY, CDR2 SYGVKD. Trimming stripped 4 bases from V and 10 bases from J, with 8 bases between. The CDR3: CAISGRTEQFF. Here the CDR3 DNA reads TGTGCCATCAGTGGTAGGACAGAGCAGTTCTTC.

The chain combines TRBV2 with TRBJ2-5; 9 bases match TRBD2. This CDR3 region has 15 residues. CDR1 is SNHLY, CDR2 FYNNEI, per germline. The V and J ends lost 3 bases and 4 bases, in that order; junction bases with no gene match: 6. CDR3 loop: CASSDSRGGPETQYF. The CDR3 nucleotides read TGTGCCAGCAGTGATTCGCGGGGGGGCCCAGAGACCCAGTACTTC.

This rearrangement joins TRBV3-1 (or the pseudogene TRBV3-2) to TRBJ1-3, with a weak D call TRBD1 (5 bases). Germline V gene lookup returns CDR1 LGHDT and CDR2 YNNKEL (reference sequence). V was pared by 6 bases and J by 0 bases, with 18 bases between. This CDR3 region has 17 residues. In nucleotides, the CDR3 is TGTGCCAGCAGGGGGTTAAAAGACAGACGCTCTGGAAACACCATATATTTT. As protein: CASRGLKDRRSGNTIYF.

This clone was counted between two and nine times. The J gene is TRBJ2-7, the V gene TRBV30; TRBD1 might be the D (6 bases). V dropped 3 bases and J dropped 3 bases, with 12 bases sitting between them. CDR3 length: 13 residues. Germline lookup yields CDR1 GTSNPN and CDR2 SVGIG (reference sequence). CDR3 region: CAWSRDKGYEQYF. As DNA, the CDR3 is TGTGCCTGGAGCCGGGACAAGGGCTACGAGCAGTACTTC.

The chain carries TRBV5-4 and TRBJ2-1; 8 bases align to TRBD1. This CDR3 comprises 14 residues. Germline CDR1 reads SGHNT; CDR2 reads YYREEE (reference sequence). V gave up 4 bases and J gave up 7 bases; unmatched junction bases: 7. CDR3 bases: TGTGCCAGCAGCCAGGGGACAGGCACGAATGAGCAGTTCTTC. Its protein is CASSQGTGTNEQFF.

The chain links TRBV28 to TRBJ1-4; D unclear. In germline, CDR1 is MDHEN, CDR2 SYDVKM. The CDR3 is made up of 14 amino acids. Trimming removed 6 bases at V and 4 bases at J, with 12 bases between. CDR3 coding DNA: TGTGCCAGCAGCGCACACGATGGTAATGAAAAACTGTTTTTT. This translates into CASSAHDGNEKLFF.

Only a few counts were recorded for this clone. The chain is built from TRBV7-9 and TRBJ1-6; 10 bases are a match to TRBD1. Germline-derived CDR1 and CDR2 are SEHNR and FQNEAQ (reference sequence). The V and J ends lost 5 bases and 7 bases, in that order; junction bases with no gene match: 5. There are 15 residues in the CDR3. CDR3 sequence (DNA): TGTGCCAGCAGCAGGGGACAGGGGCCGAATTCACCCCTCCACTTT. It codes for CASSRGQGPNSPLHF.

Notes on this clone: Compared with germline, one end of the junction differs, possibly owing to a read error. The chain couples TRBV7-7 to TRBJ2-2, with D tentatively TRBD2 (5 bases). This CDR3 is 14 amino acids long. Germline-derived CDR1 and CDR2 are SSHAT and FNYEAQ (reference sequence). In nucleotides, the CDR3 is TGTGCTAGCACACAATACGGGGACACCGGGGAGCTGTTTTTT. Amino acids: CASTQYGDTGELFF.